These T cell receptor beta chains were read from a single sample in a study of T-cell reconstitution after alpha-beta-depleted transplantation in children. TCRdb called the PCR reads again in MiXCR, with one record for every CDR3 protein. This table holds more than 450,000 distinct CDR3 sequences, approximately 20% found once. Sequenced material: PBMCs from the stem cell graft donor, taken from the stem cell graft. The receptors stem from a human donor who donated a stem cell graft to a child with acute lymphoblastic leukemia. Both conserved end residues are part of each CDR3. The D gene is left open where the match is weak. Clone size is not always given. Where it is, it says once, few, many or a class for expanded clones.

D gene: .; J gene: TRBJ2-1; V gene: TRBV24-1; clone size: .; CDR3 length: 14; CDR3 DNA: TGTGCCACCAGTGTAGGAGACAGGATCAATGAGCAGTTCTTC; CDR3 protein: CATSVGDRINEQFF
D gene: .; J gene: TRBJ1-3; V gene: TRBV12-3/TRBV12-4; clone size: few; CDR3 length: 13; CDR3 DNA: TGTGCCAGCAGTTCTAAGGGCTCGAACACCATATATTTT; CDR3 protein: CASSSKGSNTIYF
D gene: TRBD2; J gene: TRBJ2-1; V gene: TRBV20-1; clone size: few; CDR3 length: 20; CDR3 DNA: TGCAGTGCTAGAGATCGGGGACTAGCGGGCCCCCTAAGCTCCTACAATGAGCAGTTCTTC; CDR3 protein: CSARDRGLAGPLSSYNEQFF
D gene: TRBD1; J gene: TRBJ1-1; V gene: TRBV5-1; clone size: .; CDR3 length: 14; CDR3 DNA: TGCGCCAGCAGCTTAGATGGGACAGCCGGCAAAGCTTTCTTT; CDR3 protein: CASSLDGTAGKAFF
D gene: .; J gene: TRBJ2-7; V gene: TRBV7-9; clone size: .; CDR3 length: 15; CDR3 DNA: TGTGCCAGCAGCTTAGGACTAGGGTGGTCCTACGAGCAGTACTTC; CDR3 protein: CASSLGLGWSYEQYF
D gene: .; J gene: TRBJ1-1; V gene: TRBV12-3/TRBV12-4; clone size: few; CDR3 length: 12; CDR3 DNA: TGTGCCAGCAGTTTCAGAGTCTCTGAAGCTTTCTTT; CDR3 protein: CASSFRVSEAFF
D gene: TRBD1; J gene: TRBJ2-7; V gene: TRBV27; clone size: few; CDR3 length: 11; CDR3 DNA: TGTAGTTCAGGGGGCGTCTACGAGCAGTACTTC; CDR3 protein: CSSGGVYEQYF
D gene: .; J gene: TRBJ2-7; V gene: TRBV29-1; clone size: many; CDR3 length: 12; CDR3 DNA: TGCAGCGTTGGAGCAGGGACCTACGAGCAGTACTTC; CDR3 protein: CSVGAGTYEQYF
D gene: TRBD1; J gene: TRBJ1-4; V gene: TRBV6-5; clone size: .; CDR3 length: 18; CDR3 DNA: TGTGCCAGCAGTTACTCGACGGCGACAGGGGCTATAGGGGAAAAACTGTTTTTT; CDR3 protein: CASSYSTATGAIGEKLFF
D gene: TRBD1; J gene: TRBJ1-2; V gene: TRBV19; clone size: .; CDR3 length: 13; CDR3 DNA: TGTGCCAGTAGTATGACAGGGGTGGAAGACTACACCTTC; CDR3 protein: CASSMTGVEDYTF
D gene: .; J gene: TRBJ1-5; V gene: TRBV20-1; clone size: .; CDR3 length: 12; CDR3 DNA: TGCAGTGCTAGACGTCAGGGGCAGCCCCAGCATTTT; CDR3 protein: CSARRQGQPQHF
D gene: TRBD2; J gene: TRBJ2-5; V gene: TRBV7-8; clone size: few; CDR3 length: 17; CDR3 DNA: TGTGCCAGCAGCCCCCCGACTAGCGGGCCCTCCCAAGAGACCCAGTACTTC; CDR3 protein: CASSPPTSGPSQETQYF
D gene: TRBD2; J gene: TRBJ2-7; V gene: TRBV6-2/TRBV6-3; clone size: few; CDR3 length: 18; CDR3 DNA: TGTGCCAGCAGTTACTCGAGGGCTAGCGGCTTCCTATCCTACGAGCAGTACTTC; CDR3 protein: CASSYSRASGFLSYEQYF
D gene: .; J gene: TRBJ1-1; V gene: TRBV19; clone size: few; CDR3 length: 13; CDR3 DNA: TGTGCCAGTAGTCCAGGGACCATATTTGAAGCTTTCTTT; CDR3 protein: CASSPGTIFEAFF
D gene: .; J gene: TRBJ1-5; V gene: TRBV12-3/TRBV12-4; clone size: .; CDR3 length: 14; CDR3 DNA: TGTGCCAGCAGTTTTGGGGGCGCGGGTCAGCCCCAGCATTTT; CDR3 protein: CASSFGGAGQPQHF
D gene: .; J gene: TRBJ2-7; V gene: TRBV3-1; clone size: few; CDR3 length: 15; CDR3 DNA: TGTGCCAGCAGCCTGATTGGCAGGAGCTCCTACGAGCAGTACTTC; CDR3 protein: CASSLIGRSSYEQYF
D gene: TRBD2; J gene: TRBJ2-7; V gene: TRBV27; clone size: .; CDR3 length: 13; CDR3 DNA: TGTGCCAGCAGTTATAGCGGGAGCAGGGAGCAGTACTTC; CDR3 protein: CASSYSGSREQYF
D gene: .; J gene: TRBJ2-5; V gene: TRBV5-6; clone size: .; CDR3 length: 13; CDR3 DNA: TGTGCCAGCAGCTTGGACGTTGAAGAGACCCAGTACTTC; CDR3 protein: CASSLDVEETQYF
D gene: TRBD2; J gene: TRBJ2-3; V gene: TRBV19; clone size: few; CDR3 length: 16; CDR3 DNA: TGTGCCAGTAGTAGAGGACTAGCGGGAGGAACAGATACGCAGTATTTT; CDR3 protein: CASSRGLAGGTDTQYF
D gene: .; J gene: TRBJ2-1; V gene: TRBV29-1; clone size: .; CDR3 length: 18; CDR3 DNA: TGCAGCGTTGAAGATAGTTTTAGTGGCGTCAGACCCTACAATGAGCAGTTCTTC; CDR3 protein: CSVEDSFSGVRPYNEQFF
D gene: TRBD1; J gene: TRBJ2-3; V gene: TRBV7-8; clone size: .; CDR3 length: 14; CDR3 DNA: TGTGCCAGCAGCCCGACAGGGGGGGCAGATACGCAGTATTTT; CDR3 protein: CASSPTGGADTQYF
D gene: TRBD2; J gene: TRBJ2-7; V gene: TRBV7-9; clone size: .; CDR3 length: 14; CDR3 DNA: TGTGCCAGCAGCTTATTCAGCGGGAGCGACGAGCAGTACTTC; CDR3 protein: CASSLFSGSDEQYF
D gene: .; J gene: TRBJ2-7; V gene: TRBV24-1; clone size: few; CDR3 length: 13; CDR3 DNA: TGTGCCACCAGTGGGGATGGAAGGTACGAGCAGTACTTC; CDR3 protein: CATSGDGRYEQYF
D gene: .; J gene: TRBJ2-7; V gene: TRBV20-1; clone size: .; CDR3 length: 16; CDR3 DNA: TGCAGTGCTAGAGATGCATGGAGGCAAGCCTCCTACGAGCAGTACTTC; CDR3 protein: CSARDAWRQASYEQYF
D gene: .; J gene: TRBJ1-6; V gene: TRBV5-1; clone size: few; CDR3 length: 13; CDR3 DNA: TGCGCCAGCATTACTGTAGCGAATTCACCCCTCCACTTT; CDR3 protein: CASITVANSPLHF
D gene: TRBD2; J gene: TRBJ2-7; V gene: TRBV6-4; clone size: .; CDR3 length: 15; CDR3 DNA: TGTGCCAGCCCCGGGACTAGCGGGAGTCAAAACGAGCAGTACTTC; CDR3 protein: CASPGTSGSQNEQYF
D gene: .; J gene: TRBJ2-4; V gene: TRBV11-1; clone size: .; CDR3 length: 15; CDR3 DNA: TGTGCCAGCAGCTTAGGATTGCCTGGGCGCGGCATTCAGTACTTC; CDR3 protein: CASSLGLPGRGIQYF
D gene: .; J gene: TRBJ1-2; V gene: TRBV20-1; clone size: few; CDR3 length: 14; CDR3 DNA: TGCAGTGCTAGAGATCAAAGGGATAACTATGGCTACACCTTC; CDR3 protein: CSARDQRDNYGYTF
D gene: TRBD1; J gene: TRBJ1-5; V gene: TRBV6-5; clone size: .; CDR3 length: 17; CDR3 DNA: TGTGCCAGCAGTTACTCGGCCTCCCCAGGGGGTTATCAGCCCCAGCATTTT; CDR3 protein: CASSYSASPGGYQPQHF
D gene: .; J gene: TRBJ2-7; V gene: TRBV7-8; clone size: .; CDR3 length: 14; CDR3 DNA: TGTGCCAGCAGCTTTGCCGGTAGTCGATACGAGCAGTACTTC; CDR3 protein: CASSFAGSRYEQYF
D gene: .; J gene: TRBJ1-1; V gene: TRBV6-1; clone size: .; CDR3 length: 13; CDR3 DNA: TGTGCCAGCAGTGAACCGGCAGGCCCTGAAGCTTTCTTT; CDR3 protein: CASSEPAGPEAFF
D gene: TRBD1; J gene: TRBJ1-2; V gene: TRBV4-1; clone size: few; CDR3 length: 14; CDR3 DNA: TGCGCCAGCAGCCAACCGGGACAGAACTATGGCTACACCTTC; CDR3 protein: CASSQPGQNYGYTF
D gene: .; J gene: TRBJ2-2; V gene: TRBV4-1; clone size: few; CDR3 length: 16; CDR3 DNA: TGCGCCAGCAGCCAAGATACAGGACTAAATTACGGGGAGCTGTTTTTT; CDR3 protein: CASSQDTGLNYGELFF
D gene: .; J gene: TRBJ1-4; V gene: TRBV12-3/TRBV12-4; clone size: few; CDR3 length: 15; CDR3 DNA: TGTGCCAGCAGTTTAGGGTCCCTAGCGAATGAAAAACTGTTTTTT; CDR3 protein: CASSLGSLANEKLFF
D gene: .; J gene: TRBJ1-1; V gene: TRBV12-3/TRBV12-4; clone size: few; CDR3 length: 14; CDR3 DNA: TGTGCCAGCAGTTCGGCCTCCATGAACACTGAAGCTTTCTTT; CDR3 protein: CASSSASMNTEAFF
D gene: TRBD1; J gene: TRBJ2-7; V gene: TRBV10-1; clone size: .; CDR3 length: 15; CDR3 DNA: TGCGCCAGCAATAAGAGACAGGGACCCCCCTACGAGCAGTACTTC; CDR3 protein: CASNKRQGPPYEQYF
D gene: .; J gene: TRBJ1-1; V gene: TRBV20-1; clone size: few; CDR3 length: 13; CDR3 DNA: TGCAGTGCCCGACGGACGCCGAACACTGAAGCTTTCTTT; CDR3 protein: CSARRTPNTEAFF
D gene: .; J gene: TRBJ1-2; V gene: TRBV18; clone size: few; CDR3 length: 16; CDR3 DNA: TGTGCCAGCTCACCACCGGTCACTATACTTAACTATGGCTACACCTTC; CDR3 protein: CASSPPVTILNYGYTF
D gene: .; J gene: TRBJ2-7; V gene: TRBV9; clone size: .; CDR3 length: 14; CDR3 DNA: TGTGCCAGTTCAAGGGTGGTGGACTCCTACGAGCAGTACTTC; CDR3 protein: CASSRVVDSYEQYF
D gene: TRBD1; J gene: TRBJ1-1; V gene: TRBV29-1; clone size: .; CDR3 length: 14; CDR3 DNA: TGCAGCGTTCTCAACAGGGGGCGAAACACTGAATCTTTCTTT; CDR3 protein: CSVLNRGRNTESFF
D gene: .; J gene: TRBJ1-2; V gene: TRBV12-3/TRBV12-4; clone size: few; CDR3 length: 14; CDR3 DNA: TGTGCCAGCAGGCAAAACGGGGCTAACTATGGCTACACCTTC; CDR3 protein: CASRQNGANYGYTF
D gene: TRBD2; J gene: TRBJ2-7; V gene: TRBV20-1; clone size: few; CDR3 length: 17; CDR3 DNA: TGCAGTGCTAGGCCGTATGCCCTAGCGGGACCCCTCTACGAGCAGTACTTC; CDR3 protein: CSARPYALAGPLYEQYF
D gene: .; J gene: TRBJ2-7; V gene: TRBV5-1; clone size: few; CDR3 length: 13; CDR3 DNA: TGCGCCAGCAGCTTGGTATTCCCCTACGAGCAGTACTTC; CDR3 protein: CASSLVFPYEQYF
D gene: .; J gene: TRBJ2-3; V gene: TRBV7-3; clone size: .; CDR3 length: 16; CDR3 DNA: TGTGCCAGCAGCTTACGAGTAGGGGGGAGCACAGATACGCAGTATTTT; CDR3 protein: CASSLRVGGSTDTQYF
D gene: .; J gene: TRBJ2-6; V gene: TRBV12-3/TRBV12-4; clone size: .; CDR3 length: 17; CDR3 DNA: TGTGCCAGCCCCACCGGCTCCCTACTCTCTGGGGCCAACGTCCTGACTTTC; CDR3 protein: CASPTGSLLSGANVLTF
D gene: .; J gene: TRBJ2-7; V gene: TRBV15; clone size: .; CDR3 length: 14; CDR3 DNA: TGTGCCACCAGCATAGGGACCCCTTCCTACGAGCAGTACTTC; CDR3 protein: CATSIGTPSYEQYF
D gene: TRBD1; J gene: TRBJ1-2; V gene: TRBV12-3/TRBV12-4; clone size: .; CDR3 length: 13; CDR3 DNA: TGTGCCAGCATCTTGGGGGACAGCGTTGGCTACACCTTC; CDR3 protein: CASILGDSVGYTF
D gene: TRBD2; J gene: TRBJ2-1; V gene: TRBV3-1; clone size: .; CDR3 length: 16; CDR3 DNA: TGTGCCAGCAGCCCCCCCCACGGACTAGCGGTTAATGAGCAGTTCTTC; CDR3 protein: CASSPPHGLAVNEQFF
D gene: TRBD1; J gene: TRBJ2-7; V gene: TRBV12-3/TRBV12-4; clone size: few; CDR3 length: 14; CDR3 DNA: TGTGCCAGCAGTTTAGTCGACAGGGCAGGGGAGCAGTACTTC; CDR3 protein: CASSLVDRAGEQYF
D gene: TRBD1; J gene: TRBJ1-5; V gene: TRBV12-3/TRBV12-4; clone size: few; CDR3 length: 16; CDR3 DNA: TGTGCCAGCAGTTTAGGGGCACCGGGACAGGGAAGGCCCCAGCATTTT; CDR3 protein: CASSLGAPGQGRPQHF
D gene: TRBD2; J gene: TRBJ2-5; V gene: TRBV5-1; clone size: many; CDR3 length: 15; CDR3 DNA: TGTGCCAGCAGCTTACGACTAGCGGGAGCTGAGACCCAGTACTTC; CDR3 protein: CASSLRLAGAETQYF
D gene: TRBD1; J gene: TRBJ1-1; V gene: TRBV5-1; clone size: .; CDR3 length: 14; CDR3 DNA: TGCGCCAGCAGCTCAAGACAGGGACTCACTGAAGCTTTCTTT; CDR3 protein: CASSSRQGLTEAFF
D gene: TRBD2; J gene: TRBJ2-2; V gene: TRBV5-4; clone size: .; CDR3 length: 15; CDR3 DNA: TGTGCCAGCAGCTTGGGGCTAGCGGACACCGGGGAGCTGTTTTTT; CDR3 protein: CASSLGLADTGELFF